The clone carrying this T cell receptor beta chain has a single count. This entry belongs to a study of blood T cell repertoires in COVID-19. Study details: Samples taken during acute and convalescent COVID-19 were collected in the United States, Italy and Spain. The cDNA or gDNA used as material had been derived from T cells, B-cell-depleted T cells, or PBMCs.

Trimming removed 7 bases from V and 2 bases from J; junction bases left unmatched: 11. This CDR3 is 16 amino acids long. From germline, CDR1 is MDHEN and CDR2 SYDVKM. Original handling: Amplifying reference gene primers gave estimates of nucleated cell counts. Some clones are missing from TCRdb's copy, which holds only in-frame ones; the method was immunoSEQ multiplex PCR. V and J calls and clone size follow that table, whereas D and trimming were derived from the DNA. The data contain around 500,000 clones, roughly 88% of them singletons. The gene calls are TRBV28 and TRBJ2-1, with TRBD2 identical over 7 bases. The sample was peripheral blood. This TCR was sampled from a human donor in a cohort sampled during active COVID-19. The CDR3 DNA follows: TGTGCCAGCACGTCCCCTTTAGCGGGTCCCTACAATGAGCAGTTCTTC. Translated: CASTSPLAGPYNEQFF.